This T cell receptor beta chain emerged from a study of glioma-infiltrating T cells after dendritic cell vaccination. Overall study context: Dendritic cells derived from monocytes and pulsed with autologous tumor lysate formed the vaccine.

Notes on the study in general: Survival was not directly related to TCR clonality in these patients. Few patients contributed both blood and tumor specimens.

Details on this clone: The antigen remains unidentified.

Time point in this sample: after dendritic cell vaccination, including at tumor progression/relapse. CDR3 size: 13 residues. The germline CDR1 and CDR2 sequences are SGHDN and FVKESK. V was pared by 4 bases and J by 10 bases, with 4 bases of the junction left unmatched. The PCR used 60 V beta and 13 J beta primers. Profiling relied on immunoSEQ multiplex PCR, and the TCRdb table lists in-frame clones only, not all of them. Of roughly 56,000 clones in the sample, under 90% were seen once. The sequence came from a human donor with glioblastoma. Sequences were derived from blood, sampled after dendritic cell vaccination. The V call is TRBV14, the J call TRBJ1-1, with 12 bases aligning to TRBD1. CDR3 nucleotide sequence: TGTGCCAGCAGCCCGGGGACAGGGGGCCGAGCTTTCTTT. Its protein is CASSPGTGGRAFF.